This T cell receptor (beta chain) came from a study of CD8 T cells in ankylosing spondylitis. 5'-RACE, quantitative and with molecular barcodes, yielded the TCR beta libraries. TCRdb re-derived calls from the 5' RACE reads in MiXCR, one entry per CDR3 protein. The sample holds approximately 150,000 distinct CDR3 sequences, under 35% seen once. Comments on this clonotype: The antigen remains undetermined.

Study-level points and caveats: There was reportedly significant enrichment of clones that were disease-linked in matched ankylosing spondylitis synovial fluid. Eight or nine highly homologous variants made up a TCR beta motif that seemed to typify ankylosing spondylitis blood.

Germline V gives CDR1 SGHVS, CDR2 FQNEAQ. The CDR3 consists of 17 residues. V was clipped by 5 bases and J by 0 bases; unmatched bases: 5. The chain couples TRBV7-8 to TRBJ2-3; 13 nucleotides align to TRBD2. Sequenced sample: synovial fluid, either unsorted or a sorted T cell fraction (not recorded which). The clonotype originates from a male donor with ankylosing spondylitis. The CDR3 bases are TGTGCCAGCAGCCCCCGGACTAGCGGGAGTAGCACAGATACGCAGTATTTT. Encoded protein: CASSPRTSGSSTDTQYF.